The clone carrying this T cell receptor beta chain was counted many times. Its antigen is unidentified. The sample comes from a study of OX40 agonist ivuxolimab in advanced cancers. Study-wide results and limits: CD8+ T cells (on average) carried more expanded clones than CD4+ T cells. Dosing at 0.1 to 3.0 mg/kg was accompanied by clonal expansion of CD4+ and CD8+ blood T cells by week 6.

Libraries were prepared by immunoSEQ multiplex PCR; TCRdb keeps only in-frame clonotypes and omits some of them. The table lists some 68,000 clones, about 89% of them singletons. V lost 4 bases and J lost 3, with 14 bases in between. The CDR3 extends over 14 amino acids. Germline-derived CDR1 and CDR2 are SGDLS and YYNGEE. The genes are TRBV9 and TRBJ2-7, with D possibly matching TRBD2 (6 bases). The input for sequencing was CD4+ or CD8+ T cells sorted from blood, taken in a trial of the OX40 agonist ivuxolimab. The receptor's source is an adult with an advanced solid tumor such as melanoma, head and neck, liver or kidney cancer. The CDR3 bases are TGTGCCAGCAGCCGTCAAACGGGAGACTACGAGCAGTACTTC. Its translation: CASSRQTGDYEQYF.